This TCR beta chain comes out of a study of T cells expressing NK-cell markers. Germline CDR1 reads DFQATT; CDR2 reads SNEGSKA (reference sequence). The CDR3 has 13 amino acids. Generation of TCR beta cDNA was performed by 5'RACE template switching incorporating UMIs. TCRdb processed the 5' RACE reads again and assigns one entry to each CDR3 protein, with no DNA. In all, the sample yields 500,000 to 700,000 distinct CDR3 sequences. A remark on this clonotype: The antigen is unknown.

Study-wide results and caveats: In roughly six donors, dominant NKG2C+ clonotypes were roughly 1.0-7.0% of CD8+ T cells.

The TCR sequence derives from a man younger than 35 in good health. Sample: blood T cells: a sorted CD56 or NKG2C T cell subset, CD4+ or CD8+ T cells, or bulk PBMC T cells (not recorded which). The chain links TRBV20-1 to TRBJ2-5; TCRdb indicates TRBD2, and absent DNA this call remains unverified. The CDR3: CSARGLEFQTQYF.